This section outlines one TCR beta chain sequence together with its context. Its antigen is unknown. The sample belongs to a study of T cells expressing NK-cell markers. About the research overall: The eight sequenced donors comprised seven who were HCMV-seropositive and one who was seronegative. Broader study findings: The same clonotypes also predominated in the CD3+CD56-NKG2C+ fraction of several donors.

CDR1 and CDR2 from the germline V gene are KGHDR and SFDVKD. This CDR3 contains 13 residues. cDNA encoding TCR beta was synthesized via 5'RACE template switching incorporating UMIs. TCRdb reprocessed the 5' RACE reads, keeping one entry per CDR3 protein, no DNA. The sample has roughly 420,000 distinct CDR3 sequences. Specimen: blood T cells: a sorted CD56 or NKG2C T cell subset, CD4+ or CD8+ T cells, or bulk PBMC T cells (not recorded which). The sequence was collected from a woman between 18 and 70 years old in good health. The V and J genes are TRBV24-1 and TRBJ2-3. CDR3 region: CATSEGITDTQYF.